This T cell receptor beta chain was sequenced for a study of T cell responses to AZD1222 COVID-19 vaccine. Points on this clone: What it recognizes is unknown.

Whole-study results and caveats: Mapped onto spike, vaccine-associated CD4 TCRs spanned it and were dominant at 160-218 and 743-854.

The ends were cut back, 0 bases at V and 8 bases at J, with 13 bases in the middle. The CDR3 is 14 amino acids. Looked up from germline, CDR1 is SGHTA and CDR2 is FQGNSA. TCRdb's table, derived via immunoSEQ multiplex PCR, lists solely in-frame clones and lacks some. The sample consists of 70,000 to 85,000 clones, about 82% of them appearing once. The TCR sequence derives from an adult in good health. The sequencing used peripheral blood, collected on day 0 of AZD1222 vaccination. V gene TRBV7-2 combines with J gene TRBJ1-2; D not certain. In DNA, the CDR3 is TGTGCCAGCAGCTTAGCGATGGACCCTTCAGGCTACACCTTC. Amino acids: CASSLAMDPSGYTF.